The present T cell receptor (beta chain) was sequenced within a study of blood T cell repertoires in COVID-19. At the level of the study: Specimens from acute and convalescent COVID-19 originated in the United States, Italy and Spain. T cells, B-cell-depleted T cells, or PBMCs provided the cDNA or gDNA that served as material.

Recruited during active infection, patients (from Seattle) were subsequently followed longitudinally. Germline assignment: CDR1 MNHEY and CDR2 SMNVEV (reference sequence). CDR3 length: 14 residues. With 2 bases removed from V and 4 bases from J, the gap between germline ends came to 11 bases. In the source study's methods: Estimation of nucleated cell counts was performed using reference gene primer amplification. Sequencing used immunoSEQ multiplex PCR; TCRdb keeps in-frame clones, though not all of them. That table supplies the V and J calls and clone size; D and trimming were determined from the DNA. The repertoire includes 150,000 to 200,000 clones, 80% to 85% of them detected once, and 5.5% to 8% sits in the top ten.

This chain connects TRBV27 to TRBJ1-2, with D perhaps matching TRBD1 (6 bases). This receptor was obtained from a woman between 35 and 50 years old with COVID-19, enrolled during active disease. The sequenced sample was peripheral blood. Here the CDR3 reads CASSLRDTGYGYTF. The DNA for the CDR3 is TGTGCCAGCAGTTTACGGGACACAGGCTATGGCTACACCTTC.